These T cell receptor beta chains were read from a single sample in a study of cytomegalovirus exposure and HLA in healthy donors. The assay was immunoSEQ multiplex PCR, and TCRdb's table has in-frame clones only and misses some. This sample's table has around 64,000 clones. Sequencing was carried out using PBMCs. Receptors originate from a female donor in good health and CMV-seropositive. CDR3s include the opening cysteine and the closing phenylalanine or tryptophan. Fields, in order: J gene, D gene, V gene, CDR3 DNA, CDR3 protein. A D gene is named only where the DNA matches it firmly.

>TRBJ2-3|NA|TRBV28
TGTGCCAGCTCCCTTCTCACAGATACGCAGTATTTT
CASSLLTDTQYF
>TRBJ1-1|NA|TRBV30
TGTGCCTGGAACGCGCAGGTCCCCGACACTGAAGCTTTCTTT
CAWNAQVPDTEAFF
>TRBJ1-2|NA|TRBV7-9
TGTGCCAGCAGCTTATCAGTTGAGGGCGGCTACACCTTC
CASSLSVEGGYTF
>TRBJ1-1|NA|TRBV18
TGTGCCAGCTCCCCAGGGGACTTAGGGGCAGGCACTGAAGCTTTCTTT
CASSPGDLGAGTEAFF
>TRBJ2-2|NA|TRBV4-3
TGCGCCAGCAGCCAAAGCCAGGGGGGCAGATTCACCGGGGAGCTGTTTTTT
CASSQSQGGRFTGELFF
>TRBJ2-7|NA|TRBV18
TGTGCCAGCTCACCATCGGTAGGGGCACAATACGAGCAGTACTTC
CASSPSVGAQYEQYF
>TRBJ1-1|NA|TRBV18
TGTGCCAGCTCACCATATTCAGCGCTCGACACTGAAGCTTTCTTT
CASSPYSALDTEAFF
>TRBJ1-2|TRBD1|TRBV6-5
TGTGCCAGCAGACCCAAGTCGACAGGGTCGAATGGCTACACCTTC
CASRPKSTGSNGYTF
>TRBJ2-1|TRBD2|TRBV5-5
TGTGCCAGCAGCTCAACGGGACTAGCGGACCGCTACAATGAGCAGTTCTTC
CASSSTGLADRYNEQFF
>TRBJ2-7|NA|TRBV15
TGTGCCACCAGCCCCAAGAGGTCGCAGGGCCCCTACGAGCAGTACTTC
CATSPKRSQGPYEQYF
>TRBJ2-2|TRBD2|TRBV18
TGTGCCAGCTCACCTCCCGGCCCGGGAGGGCCCGGGGAGCTGTTTTTT
CASSPPGPGGPGELFF
>TRBJ1-2|NA|TRBV6-5
TGTGCCAGCAGCCCCACCCGCCAGGGATACTATGGCTACACCTTC
CASSPTRQGYYGYTF
>TRBJ1-1|NA|TRBV5-6
TGTGCCAGCAGCTTGACGGGGTTTAACACTGAAGCTTTCTTT
CASSLTGFNTEAFF
>TRBJ1-2|NA|TRBV20-1
TGCAGTGCTAGAGTAGGGGGAGGCTACACCTTC
CSARVGGGYTF
>TRBJ2-6|NA|TRBV28
TGTGCCAGCAGTCTTGGGGCCAACGTCCTGACTTTC
CASSLGANVLTF
>TRBJ2-7|NA|TRBV6-1
TGTGCCAGCAGTGAAGGGCCAGGGATCTACGAGCAGTACTTC
CASSEGPGIYEQYF
>TRBJ2-7|NA|TRBV30
TGTGCCTGGAGTGTAGGGGCAGACTACGAGCAGTACTTC
CAWSVGADYEQYF
>TRBJ2-5|TRBD1|TRBV29-1
TGCAGCGTCCGAACCGGGACAGGGTACCAAGAGACCCAGTACTTC
CSVRTGTGYQETQYF
>TRBJ1-1|TRBD1|TRBV11-3
TGTGCCAGCAGGAGTCGACAGGGAGGAGCTTTCTTT
CASRSRQGGAFF
>TRBJ2-1|TRBD2|TRBV30
TGTGCCTGGAGGAAGCCAGCGGGACCTTACAATGAGCAGTTCTTC
CAWRKPAGPYNEQFF
>TRBJ1-5|NA|TRBV27
TGTGCCAGCAGTTTAGGACGGCGGGGAGCCCAGCATTTT
CASSLGRRGAQHF
>TRBJ2-5|NA|TRBV2
TGTGCCAGCAAGGAGCTCGGGGAAGAGACCCAGTACTTC
CASKELGEETQYF
>TRBJ2-7|NA|TRBV4-1
TGCGCCAGCAGCCAAGTAAAGGCGGAGTTCTACGAGCAGTACTTC
CASSQVKAEFYEQYF
>TRBJ2-7|NA|TRBV30
TGTGCCTGGAGTGCACTTGGGGGGATCGTCGGGGTTGAGCAGTACTTC
CAWSALGGIVGVEQYF
>TRBJ2-7|NA|TRBV4-3
TGCGCCAGCAGCCCCTCCCCGGGCTCCTACGAGCAGTACTTC
CASSPSPGSYEQYF
>TRBJ2-1|NA|TRBV28
TGTGCCAGCGCTGCCGGGAAGCCATACAATGAGCAGTTCTTC
CASAAGKPYNEQFF
>TRBJ1-2|TRBD1|TRBV28
TGTGCCAGCAGGTCAGGGGGCGCCTATGGCTACACCTTC
CASRSGGAYGYTF
>TRBJ1-1|NA|TRBV18
TGTGCCAGCTCACCGGTACAGGGCTCGGAGGCTTTCTTT
CASSPVQGSEAFF
>TRBJ2-7|NA|TRBV6-5
TGTGCCAGCAGCTCCCAACCGCCTACTGGCTACGAGCAGTACTTC
CASSSQPPTGYEQYF
>TRBJ2-3|TRBD2|TRBV2
TGTGCCAGCAGGGGGGGGACTAGCGGGTCTGGCACAGATACGCAGTATTTT
CASRGGTSGSGTDTQYF
>TRBJ2-3|TRBD2|TRBV2
TGTGCCAGCGGGCCGGGAGGGGGTAGGGCAGATACGCAGTATTTT
CASGPGGGRADTQYF
>TRBJ2-7|NA|TRBV6-4
TGTGCCAGCAGCCGGGACTCTAGCTCCTACGAGCAGTACTTC
CASSRDSSSYEQYF
>TRBJ1-1|NA|TRBV6-4
TGTGCCAGCAGCGTCGGTGGCGAGGACACTGAAGCTTTCTTT
CASSVGGEDTEAFF
>TRBJ2-3|TRBD2|TRBV4-3
TGCGCCAGCAGCCAAAGAGCGGGACTCACAGATACGCAGTATTTT
CASSQRAGLTDTQYF
>TRBJ2-3|TRBD2|TRBV30
TGTGCCTGGAGTGGGCTAGCGGGAGCCATATCCGGCACAGATACGCAGTATTTT
CAWSGLAGAISGTDTQYF
>TRBJ1-5|TRBD1|TRBV28
TGTGCCAGCGGCGTCTATGGGACAGGGGGTGTACGCAATCAGCCCCAGCATTTT
CASGVYGTGGVRNQPQHF
>TRBJ2-7|NA|TRBV10-3
TGTGCCGTCGCACCGGGAAAGATCTTCTACGAGCAGTACTTC
CAVAPGKIFYEQYF
>TRBJ1-4|NA|TRBV18
TGTGCCAGCTCACCACCGACCGGGACACATAATGAAAAACTGTTTTTT
CASSPPTGTHNEKLFF
>TRBJ1-5|NA|TRBV14
TGTGCCAGCAGCCAAGGTGGGGGGGCTAATCAGCCCCAGCATTTT
CASSQGGGANQPQHF
>TRBJ1-4|NA|TRBV28
TGTGCCAGCAGGTTGACAGGAGGAAACGAAAAACTGTTTTTT
CASRLTGGNEKLFF
>TRBJ1-3|NA|TRBV21-1
TGTGCCAGCAGCAAAGGAAGGGGGGGCGGTGATGGAAACACCATATATTTT
CASSKGRGGGDGNTIYF
>TRBJ2-1|TRBD2|TRBV28
TGTGCCAGCACGGGAGGGGGGTACAATGAGCAGTTCTTC
CASTGGGYNEQFF
>TRBJ2-1|TRBD1|TRBV19
TGTGCCAGTAGTATCCGCCGGGACAGAGGCGGTCATGAGCAGTTCTTC
CASSIRRDRGGHEQFF